The T cell receptor beta chain under discussion was sequenced for a study of shared clonotypes between healthy human individuals (dated by TCRdb to between 2020 and 2021). For the study in its entirety: A few men and a couple of women, aged 18 to 49 years, made up the cohort. Between about 0.85 and 8.9 billion PBMCs per donor were obtained by leukapheresis. The study deeply sequenced blood TCR repertoires of five healthy adults to estimate repertoire size and the extent of clonotype sharing between individuals. To increase sequencing depth and limit assay-specific biases, TCR repertoire library preparation and sequencing were carried out by different laboratories using diverse techniques.

For this clone: It has no known antigen specificity. Within one base of it there is no much larger clone, and no base qualities were kept. The sample contains more than one DNA sequence encoding this CDR3.

The CDR3 goes from the cysteine to the phenylalanine over 13 residues. Only CDR3 DNA remains: 39 bases, in frame from the first base. The germline V gene specifies KGHSH as CDR1 and LQKENI as CDR2. Between the V and J ends, shortened by 5 bases and 2 bases respectively, the junction contains 9 bases. General study outcomes and caveats: Sampling was limited to blood, and TCR repertoires in tissue likely differ from TCR repertoires in blood. The small number of donors limited the genetic and exposure-history diversity represented. Pairwise subsampling led to the expectation that sequencing depth would affect the degree of clonotype sharing among donors.

Using the deep immunoSEQ assay, TCR CDR3 regions were amplified from genomic DNA by multiplex PCR. Genomic DNA extracted from each cell subset was distributed evenly over all wells of several immunoSEQ 96-well plates, and each plate served as one replicate. For unsorted PBMC, each replicate PCR was loaded with roughly 330 ng genomic DNA, equivalent to 30,000 or so T cell genomes. Genomic DNA from unsorted PBMC was sequenced over ten immunoSEQ deep assay plates. The purified libraries were quantified using a Qubit 3.0 fluorometer, sized with a Bioanalyzer 2100, and then quantified again using the KAPA Library Quantification kit. Every immunoSEQ 96-well plate was sequenced on a dedicated single-read 150-cycle Illumina NextSeq 550 flow cell. Processing in the source paper ran as follows. The immunoSEQ output contained only junctional sequences without quality scores, so filtering could not match that applied to full-length reads. Sequences were annotated with PyIR, a Python wrapper for IgBLAST v1.9, using IMGT germline references to assign V/J genes and CDR3. Reads with weak V/J assignments (E-value above 1e-6), missing CDR3, stop codons, out-of-frame junctions, or ambiguous translated residues were removed. V3J clonotypes were defined by identical inferred V gene, J gene, and CDR3 amino acid sequence. Percentage overlap between repertoires was computed as shared unique clonotypes divided by the size of the smaller repertoire. RTK rarefaction, the Chao1 estimator, and Recon v2.1 estimates of unobserved clonotypes were used to assess repertoire richness. Sourced from immuneACCESS, this table was stored by TCRdb with only in-frame sequences that have V and J called. A share of the clones is absent; for the studies checked, an unresolved V gene accounts for under half, and the remainder has no known explanation. V, J and clone size were drawn from that table, and D and trimming were deduced from the DNA. The sample has 450,000 to 500,000 clones on record, 79% of them singletons. The ten most abundant clones make up about an eighth of the sample.

Donors were healthy HIV-negative adults with no recently reported acute infections or vaccinations. Every donor was a Caucasian adult living in Nashville, Tennessee, USA. In the unsorted samples, 85 million to 100 million PBMCs were counted, and genomic DNA was extracted using the QIAamp DNA Blood Mini kit. After blood collection by leukapheresis, PBMCs were isolated using Ficoll-Histopaque density gradient centrifugation and then cryopreserved in the vapor phase of liquid nitrogen. The sequence was collected from a woman aged 40 to 49 in good health. Some clones in this sample may be carry-over from other donors' samples. Sequenced sample: PBMCs. This chain is built from TRBV18 and TRBJ2-5; the D gene remains uncertain. This receptor has the CDR3 CASSRAEQETQYF. The sequenced DNA: TGTGCCAGCTCAAGGGCAGAACAAGAGACCCAGTACTTC.